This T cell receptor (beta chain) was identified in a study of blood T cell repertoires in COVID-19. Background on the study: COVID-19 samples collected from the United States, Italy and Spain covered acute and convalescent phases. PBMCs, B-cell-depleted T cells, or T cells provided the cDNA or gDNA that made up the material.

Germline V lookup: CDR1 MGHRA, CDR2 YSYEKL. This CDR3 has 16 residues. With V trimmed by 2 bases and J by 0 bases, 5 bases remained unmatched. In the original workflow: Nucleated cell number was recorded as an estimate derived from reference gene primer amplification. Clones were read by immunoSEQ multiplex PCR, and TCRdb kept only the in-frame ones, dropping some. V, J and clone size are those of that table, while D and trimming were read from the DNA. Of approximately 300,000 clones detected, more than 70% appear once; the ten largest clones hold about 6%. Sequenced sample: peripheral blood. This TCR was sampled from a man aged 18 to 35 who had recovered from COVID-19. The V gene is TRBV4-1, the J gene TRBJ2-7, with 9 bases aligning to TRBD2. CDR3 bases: TGCGCCAGCAGCCAACTAGCGGGGTTGAGCTCCTACGAGCAGTACTTC. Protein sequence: CASSQLAGLSSYEQYF.